The 3 T cell receptor beta chains in this list originate from one sample, sequenced in a study of cytomegalovirus exposure and HLA in healthy donors. Researchers ran the PCR with 60 Vbeta and 13 Jbeta primers. Here immunoSEQ multiplex PCR was the method, and the copy in TCRdb shows in-frame clones only, minus some. The sample includes about 65,000 clones, approximately 78% seen only once; the top ten take under 3%. Sequences were obtained from PBMCs. The origin of the receptors is a girl under 18 in good health and CMV-seropositive.

The rearrangement joins TRBV6-5 to TRBJ1-1; 7 bases are shared with TRBD1. The V gene end was trimmed by 5 bases and the J gene end by 5 bases; junction bases not matched to a gene: 5. This CDR3 spans 13 amino acids. CDR1 is MNHEY, CDR2 SVGAGI, per germline. The CDR3, as DNA: TGTGCCAGCAGTCGAGACAGGGTTACTGAAGCTTTCTTT. This gives the protein CASSRDRVTEAFF.

The chain uses TRBV2 and TRBJ2-2; TRBD2 might be the D (7 bases). Germline CDR1 is SNHLY and CDR2 is FYNNEI. The CDR3 loop spans 17 amino acids. Trimming stripped 4 bases from V and 0 bases from J, with 15 bases between. Here the CDR3 DNA reads TGTGCCAGCAGTGGACTAGCCGGGGGCTCGAACACCGGGGAGCTGTTTTTT. Its translation is CASSGLAGGSNTGELFF. The variable domain in full, completed from reference TRBV2 and TRBJ2-2, reads EPEVTQTPSHQVTQMGQEVILRCVPISNHLYFYWYRQILGQKVEFLVSFYNNEISEKSEIFDDQFSVERPDGSNFTLKIRSTKLEDSAMYFCASSGLAGGSNTGELFFGEGSRLTVL.

The chain recombines TRBV6-6 with TRBJ1-1, with TRBD1 identical over 8 bases. After removal of 0 bases from V and 4 bases from J, the junction contained 7 bases not matched to a gene. The CDR3 loop spans 16 amino acids. Germline CDR1 reads MNHNY; CDR2 reads SVGAGI (reference sequence). This chain's CDR3 is CASSYSGTGGGTEAFF. Written as DNA, the CDR3 is TGTGCCAGCAGTTACTCAGGTACAGGGGGTGGCACTGAAGCTTTCTTT.